The next 15 T cell receptor beta chains were all read from a single sample in a study of blood T cell repertoires in COVID-19. Clones were read by immunoSEQ multiplex PCR, and TCRdb kept only the in-frame ones, dropping some. This sample has 40,000 to 55,000 clones, with around 84% found just once. Specimen: peripheral blood. These receptors were taken from a human donor in a cohort sampled during active COVID-19.

This clone was seen a few times. The chain carries TRBV5-6 and TRBJ1-2; TRBD1 matches 7 bases. CDR1 is SGHDT and CDR2 is YYEEEE in the germline V gene. This CDR3 has 15 residues. V was clipped by 0 bases and J by 3 bases; unmatched bases: 5. The CDR3 DNA follows: TGTGCCAGCAGCTTGGGACAGGGTGAATACTATGGCTACACCTTC. This gives the protein CASSLGQGEYYGYTF.

The V and J genes are TRBV28 and TRBJ1-2, with D perhaps TRBD1 (5 bases). The CDR3 sequence is 14 residues long. The germline gives CDR1 MDHEN, CDR2 SYDVKM. Trimming cost V 6 bases and J 4 bases, with 15 bases left between them. CDR3 bases: TGTGCCAGCAGCCCAGTTCGGGGGTTCTATGGCTACACCTTC. This encodes CASSPVRGFYGYTF.

The chain is built from TRBV28 and TRBJ2-1; D call uncertain. This CDR3 is 13 amino acids long. Between the trimmed V and J ends, which lost 4 bases and 9 bases, there was a span of 13 bases. In germline, CDR1 is MDHEN, CDR2 SYDVKM. CDR3 sequence: CASSSDNLREQFF. The CDR3 DNA follows: TGTGCCAGCAGTTCCGACAACCTCCGTGAGCAGTTCTTC. The entire variable domain, with the rest obtained from reference TRBV28 and TRBJ2-1, is as follows: DVKVTQSSRYLVKRTGEKVFLECVQDMDHENMFWYRQDPGLGLRLIYFSYDVKMKEKGDIPEGYSVSREKKERFSLILESASTNQTSMYLCASSSDNLREQFFGPGTRLTVL.

The table lists this clone with a count of one. The V gene is TRBV7-6, the J gene TRBJ2-1, with TRBD1 matching 9 bases. Per germline, CDR1 SGHVS and CDR2 FNYEAQ. The CDR3 covers 14 residues. The trim removed 5 bases at V and 7 bases at J, leaving 6 bases unmatched. The DNA for the CDR3 is TGTGCCAGCAGCCCAGGGACAGGGAAAAATGAGCAGTTCTTC. This encodes CASSPGTGKNEQFF.

CDR3 residues: CASSRVRGMEDTQYF. CDR3 nucleotides: TGTGCCAGCAGCCGGGTCAGGGGGATGGAAGATACGCAGTATTTT. The J gene is TRBJ2-3, the V gene TRBV16, with TRBD1 identical over 7 bases. CDR1 KGHSY and CDR2 FQNENV come from the germline V gene. The CDR3 totals 15 residues. V was clipped by 4 bases and J by 5 bases; unmatched bases: 9.

This clone occurred once. This chain uses TRBV7-6 with TRBJ1-4; 9 nucleotides line up with TRBD1. V was pared by 5 bases and J by 4 bases, with 8 bases of the junction left unmatched. The germline CDR1 and CDR2 sequences are SGHVS and FNYEAQ. This CDR3 region has 16 residues. Here the CDR3 reads CASSKKDRGYNEKLFF. The CDR3 nucleotides read TGTGCCAGCAGCAAAAAAGACAGGGGGTATAATGAAAAACTGTTTTTT.

Only one count was recorded for this clone. The CDR3: CASSHRGASSSNQPQHF. CDR3 sequence (DNA): TGTGCCAGCAGCCACCGGGGGGCAAGTTCTAGCAATCAGCCCCAGCATTTT. The chain couples TRBV3-1 (or the pseudogene TRBV3-2) to TRBJ1-5; possible D gene TRBD1, 6 bases. V lost 3 bases to trimming and J lost 0 bases, with 15 bases between them. The length of the CDR3 is 17 residues. Germline V gene sequence: CDR1 LGHDT, CDR2 YNNKEL (reference sequence).

The chain recombines TRBV10-3 with TRBJ1-5, with D uncertain. The CDR3 is 13 amino acids. V lost 6 bases to trimming and J lost 0 bases, with 6 bases between them. Germline lookup yields CDR1 ENHRY and CDR2 SYGVKD. As DNA, the CDR3 is TGTGCCATCAGACAGTATAGCAATCAGCCCCAGCATTTT. This translates into CAIRQYSNQPQHF.

The V gene is TRBV11-2, the J gene TRBJ1-1; no reliable D call. V lost 4 bases to trimming and J lost 1 base, with 10 bases between them. The CDR3 consists of 14 residues. CDR1 and CDR2 (germline): SGHAT, FQNNGV. CDR3 in amino acids: CASSSIRQNTEAFF. For the CDR3, the DNA is TGTGCCAGCAGCTCGATCAGACAGAACACTGAAGCTTTCTTT.

The rearrangement joins TRBV2 to TRBJ1-1, with D unresolved. Germline CDR1 reads SNHLY; CDR2 reads FYNNEI. Trimming pared 6 bases from V and 5 bases from J, leaving 19 bases between. The CDR3 contains 15 residues. CDR3 loop: CASRSGPRGSTEAFF. The CDR3, as DNA: TGTGCCAGCAGATCAGGTCCCCGAGGGAGTACTGAAGCTTTCTTT. The full variable domain, in which reference TRBV2 and TRBJ1-1 provide the parts outside the CDR3, is EPEVTQTPSHQVTQMGQEVILRCVPISNHLYFYWYRQILGQKVEFLVSFYNNEISEKSEIFDDQFSVERPDGSNFTLKIRSTKLEDSAMYFCASRSGPRGSTEAFFGQGTRLTVV.

The CDR3, as DNA: TGTGCCACCAGGGGCCCGGACAATGAGCAGTTCTTC. The encoded protein is CATRGPDNEQFF. The chain has TRBV24-1 and TRBJ2-1; unclear D gene. V gave up 7 bases and J gave up 5 bases, with 8 bases separating them. Germline CDR1 KGHDR, CDR2 SFDVKD. The length of the CDR3 is 12 residues.

The chain couples TRBV29-1 to TRBJ1-4; the D is unclear. Germline CDR1 reads SQVTM; CDR2 reads ANQGSEA. The CDR3 is made up of 11 amino acids. V was shortened by 4 bases and J by 8 bases, with 8 bases between the two germline ends. DNA of the CDR3: TGCAGCGTTGTATACGGGGAAAAACTGTTTTTT. This gives the protein CSVVYGEKLFF.

The V gene is TRBV6-1, the J gene TRBJ1-1; D is ambiguous. Trimming pared 0 bases from V and 0 bases from J, leaving 17 bases between. The CDR3 is 18 residues long. CDR1 and CDR2 from the germline V gene are MNHNS and SASEGT. In DNA, the CDR3 is TGTGCCAGCAGTGAAGCAGGCTCGGGGAGGTTAGTGAACACTGAAGCTTTCTTT. Its translation is CASSEAGSGRLVNTEAFF.

The chain uses TRBV4-2 and TRBJ2-7; maybe TRBD2 (6 bases). Trimming shortened V by 1 base and J by 2 bases, and 21 bases separated the two germline ends. CDR1 is LGHNA, CDR2 YNFKEQ, per germline. The CDR3 loop spans 18 amino acids. The chain's CDR3 is CASSQVGSAGILAYEQYF. For the CDR3, the DNA is TGTGCCAGCAGCCAAGTTGGGTCGGCGGGAATCCTCGCCTACGAGCAGTACTTC.

The chain combines TRBV5-1 with TRBJ2-3, with 13 nucleotides matching TRBD2. The germline V gene has CDR1 SGHRS and CDR2 YFSETQ. The CDR3 is made up of 17 amino acids. The junction had 6 bases not matched to a gene; V was cut back by 4 bases and J by 1 base. The CDR3 spells CASSPRTSGSGTDTQYF. CDR3 DNA sequence: TGCGCCAGCAGCCCCCGGACTAGCGGGAGCGGCACAGATACGCAGTATTTT.